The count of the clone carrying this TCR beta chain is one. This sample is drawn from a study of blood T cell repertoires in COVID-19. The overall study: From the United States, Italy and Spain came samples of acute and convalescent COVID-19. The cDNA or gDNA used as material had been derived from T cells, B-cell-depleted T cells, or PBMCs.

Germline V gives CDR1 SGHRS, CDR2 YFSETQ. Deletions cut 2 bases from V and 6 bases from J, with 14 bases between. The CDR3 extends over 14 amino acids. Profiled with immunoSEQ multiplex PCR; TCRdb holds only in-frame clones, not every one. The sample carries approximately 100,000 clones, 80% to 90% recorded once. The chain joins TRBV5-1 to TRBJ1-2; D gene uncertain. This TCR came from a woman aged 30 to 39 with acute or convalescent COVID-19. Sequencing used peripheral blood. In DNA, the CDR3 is TGCGCCAGCAGCTTCCTTGACGGAGCTGATGGCTACACCTTC. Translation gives CASSFLDGADGYTF.